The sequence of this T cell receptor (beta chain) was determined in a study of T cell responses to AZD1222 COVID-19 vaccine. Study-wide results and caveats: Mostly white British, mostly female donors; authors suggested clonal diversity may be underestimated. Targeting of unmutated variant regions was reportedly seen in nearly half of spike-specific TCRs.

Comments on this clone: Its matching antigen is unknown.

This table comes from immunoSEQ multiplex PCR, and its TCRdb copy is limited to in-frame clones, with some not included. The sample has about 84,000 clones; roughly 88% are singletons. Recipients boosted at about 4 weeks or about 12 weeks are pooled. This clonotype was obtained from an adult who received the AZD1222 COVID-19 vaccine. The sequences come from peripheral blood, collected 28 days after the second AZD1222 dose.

CDR3 DNA: TGTGCCAGCAGCAACACAGATACGCAGTATTTT. Protein product: CASSNTDTQYF. This chain connects TRBV7-9 to TRBJ2-3; D unresolved. Germline V lookup: CDR1 SEHNR, CDR2 FQNEAQ (reference sequence). The length of the CDR3 is 11 residues. Deletions cut 5 bases from V and 2 bases from J, with 2 bases between.